A selection of T cell receptor beta chains follows, all from one sample in a study of T-cell memory formation after mild COVID-19. TCRdb itself ran the 5' RACE reads through MiXCR, one entry per CDR3 protein. This sample has 290,000 or so distinct CDR3 sequences, with roughly a fifth found just once. The material sequenced was PBMCs or a T cell subset sorted from them (not recorded which). Source of these receptors: a man between 18 and 29 years old who had mild COVID-19 (a few samples of this study predate the infection). Cell type and time point are not known. Both conserved end residues are part of each CDR3. The D gene is left open where the match is weak. Not every row has a clone size; where given, it reads once, few, many or a size class.

j_gene: TRBJ1-1
d_gene: -
abundance: few
v_gene: TRBV7-2
CDR3nt: TGTGCCAGCAGCGCTACTACTACGAGGACTGAAGCTTTCTTT
CDR3aa: CASSATTTRTEAFF

j_gene: TRBJ1-1
d_gene: -
abundance: few
v_gene: TRBV7-9
CDR3nt: TGTGCCAGCAGCTTAGGGTCCCTAACCGTGAACACTGAAGCTTTCTTT
CDR3aa: CASSLGSLTVNTEAFF

j_gene: TRBJ2-1
d_gene: -
abundance: -
v_gene: TRBV7-9
CDR3nt: TGTGCCAGCAGCCCGCAACCGACAGTTTGGTATGAGCAGTTCTTC
CDR3aa: CASSPQPTVWYEQFF

j_gene: TRBJ2-2
d_gene: -
abundance: few
v_gene: TRBV27
CDR3nt: TGTGCCAGCAGTTTATCGTGGCCCGGGGAGCTGTTTTTT
CDR3aa: CASSLSWPGELFF

j_gene: TRBJ2-1
d_gene: -
abundance: few
v_gene: TRBV4-3
CDR3nt: TGCGCCAGCAGCCAAGATCAAGGGGCCCCCTACAATGAGCAGTTCTTC
CDR3aa: CASSQDQGAPYNEQFF

j_gene: TRBJ1-1
d_gene: -
abundance: -
v_gene: TRBV28
CDR3nt: TGTGCCAGCAGCCGCGGGGGGGTGACTGAAGCTTTCTTT
CDR3aa: CASSRGGVTEAFF

j_gene: TRBJ2-4
d_gene: TRBD2
abundance: few
v_gene: TRBV6-2/TRBV6-3
CDR3nt: TGTGCCAGCAGGGCCACTGAGCGGGGGAACGTTTGGACCAAAAACATTCAGTACTTC
CDR3aa: CASRATERGNVWTKNIQYF

j_gene: TRBJ1-5
d_gene: -
abundance: few
v_gene: TRBV6-2/TRBV6-3
CDR3nt: TGTGCCAGCAGTTATGGGATGGGGCAGCCCCAGCATTTT
CDR3aa: CASSYGMGQPQHF

j_gene: TRBJ2-6
d_gene: -
abundance: -
v_gene: TRBV6-1
CDR3nt: TGTGCCAGTATTATTTCGGGCACTGGGGCCAACGTCCTGACTTTC
CDR3aa: CASIISGTGANVLTF

j_gene: TRBJ2-7
d_gene: TRBD1
abundance: few
v_gene: TRBV20-1
CDR3nt: TGCAGTGCTAGAGACAGGGGGATTTACGAGCAGTACTTC
CDR3aa: CSARDRGIYEQYF

j_gene: TRBJ2-1
d_gene: -
abundance: many
v_gene: TRBV20-1
CDR3nt: TGCAGTGCTAGAGATTTGGGGGCACCCCACTACAATGAGCAGTTCTTC
CDR3aa: CSARDLGAPHYNEQFF

j_gene: TRBJ1-2
d_gene: -
abundance: -
v_gene: TRBV24-1
CDR3nt: TGTGCCACCTCCACCACGAAGACAGGACTAAGCTATGGCTACACCTTC
CDR3aa: CATSTTKTGLSYGYTF

j_gene: TRBJ2-1
d_gene: TRBD2
abundance: -
v_gene: TRBV7-2
CDR3nt: TGTGCCAGCAGCTTAGAGGGACTAGCCAATGAGCAGTTCTTC
CDR3aa: CASSLEGLANEQFF

j_gene: TRBJ1-3
d_gene: TRBD1
abundance: few
v_gene: TRBV6-2/TRBV6-3
CDR3nt: TGTGCCAGCAGTCGGACAGGCTCTGGAAACACCATATATTTT
CDR3aa: CASSRTGSGNTIYF

j_gene: TRBJ2-2
d_gene: -
abundance: few
v_gene: TRBV28
CDR3nt: TGTGCCAGCCGGTTGAGGGGATCCACCGGGGAGCTGTTTTTT
CDR3aa: CASRLRGSTGELFF

j_gene: TRBJ1-4
d_gene: -
abundance: -
v_gene: TRBV6-5
CDR3nt: TGTGCCAGCAGTTACGGGGGGACTAATGAAAAACTGTTTTTT
CDR3aa: CASSYGGTNEKLFF

j_gene: TRBJ2-5
d_gene: -
abundance: -
v_gene: TRBV7-2
CDR3nt: TGTGCCAGCAGCTTAGTAGAGTACCAAGAGACCCAGTACTTC
CDR3aa: CASSLVEYQETQYF

j_gene: TRBJ2-6
d_gene: -
abundance: -
v_gene: TRBV5-1
CDR3nt: TGCGCCAGCAGCTGGGATAGTCCGGGCCTCTCTGGGGCCAACGTCCTGACTTTC
CDR3aa: CASSWDSPGLSGANVLTF

j_gene: TRBJ2-5
d_gene: -
abundance: few
v_gene: TRBV6-5
CDR3nt: TGTGCCACAGCCCCTACATCCTTCGCTAAAGAGACCCAGTACTTC
CDR3aa: CATAPTSFAKETQYF

j_gene: TRBJ1-5
d_gene: -
abundance: once
v_gene: TRBV15
CDR3nt: TGTGCCACCAGCAGAGAGGTACAGAATCAGCCCCAGCATTTT
CDR3aa: CATSREVQNQPQHF

j_gene: TRBJ1-5
d_gene: -
abundance: many
v_gene: TRBV7-3
CDR3nt: TGTGCCAGCAGCTTGACTGGGAATCAGCCCCAGCATTTT
CDR3aa: CASSLTGNQPQHF

j_gene: TRBJ2-7
d_gene: TRBD2
abundance: -
v_gene: TRBV6-2/TRBV6-3
CDR3nt: TGTGCCAGCCGGGACCCGGGACTAGTTGCCGAGCAGTACTTC
CDR3aa: CASRDPGLVAEQYF

j_gene: TRBJ2-1
d_gene: -
abundance: -
v_gene: TRBV29-1
CDR3nt: TGCAGCGTTGGTCGGGACAATGAGCAGTTCTTC
CDR3aa: CSVGRDNEQFF

j_gene: TRBJ2-2
d_gene: TRBD2
abundance: few
v_gene: TRBV4-3
CDR3nt: TGCGCCAGCAGCCAAGATTGGCGGGGGTCCGGGGAGCTGTTTTTT
CDR3aa: CASSQDWRGSGELFF

j_gene: TRBJ2-1
d_gene: -
abundance: once
v_gene: TRBV7-9
CDR3nt: TGTGCCAGCAGTACCGGGACGAGCGCCAACAATGAGCAGTTCTTC
CDR3aa: CASSTGTSANNEQFF

j_gene: TRBJ2-2
d_gene: -
abundance: few
v_gene: TRBV7-3
CDR3nt: TGTGCCAGCAGCTTAGGTCCCGATGGCACCGGGGAGCTGTTTTTT
CDR3aa: CASSLGPDGTGELFF

j_gene: TRBJ1-1
d_gene: -
abundance: -
v_gene: TRBV3-1
CDR3nt: TGTGCCAGCAGCCAAGATGAGCAGGGGTTTGAAGCTTTCTTT
CDR3aa: CASSQDEQGFEAFF

j_gene: TRBJ1-6
d_gene: -
abundance: -
v_gene: TRBV4-2
CDR3nt: TGTGCCAGCAGCCAAGATCATAATTCACCCCTCCACTTT
CDR3aa: CASSQDHNSPLHF

j_gene: TRBJ2-3
d_gene: -
abundance: -
v_gene: TRBV11-2
CDR3nt: TGTGCCAGCAGTCCGGACACCGGGACAGATACGCAGTATTTT
CDR3aa: CASSPDTGTDTQYF

j_gene: TRBJ2-2
d_gene: -
abundance: few
v_gene: TRBV4-3
CDR3nt: TGCGCCAGCAGCCAAGATAGACGAGGAGCCGGGGAGCTGTTTTTT
CDR3aa: CASSQDRRGAGELFF

j_gene: TRBJ1-1
d_gene: -
abundance: few
v_gene: TRBV2
CDR3nt: TGTGCCAGCAGTAGAGAAGGGGTGAACACTGAAGCTTTCTTT
CDR3aa: CASSREGVNTEAFF

j_gene: TRBJ2-7
d_gene: -
abundance: -
v_gene: TRBV7-8
CDR3nt: TGTGCCAGCAGCTTGGATCAATACGAGCAGTACTTC
CDR3aa: CASSLDQYEQYF

j_gene: TRBJ1-5
d_gene: -
abundance: few
v_gene: TRBV6-1
CDR3nt: TGTGCCAGCAGTGACCACCGGGACGGCAATCAGCCCCAGCATTTT
CDR3aa: CASSDHRDGNQPQHF

j_gene: TRBJ2-5
d_gene: TRBD1
abundance: -
v_gene: TRBV3-1
CDR3nt: TGTGCCAGCAGCCAAGCACAGGGGCCGGAGACCCAGTACTTC
CDR3aa: CASSQAQGPETQYF

j_gene: TRBJ1-1
d_gene: -
abundance: few
v_gene: TRBV5-1
CDR3nt: TGCGCCAGCAGCTTGGCGGTGGTGAGGACTGAAGCTTTCTTT
CDR3aa: CASSLAVVRTEAFF

j_gene: TRBJ1-5
d_gene: TRBD1
abundance: few
v_gene: TRBV29-1
CDR3nt: TGCAGCGTGTCGGACAGGGCTGGGGGTCAGCCCCAGCATTTT
CDR3aa: CSVSDRAGGQPQHF

j_gene: TRBJ2-3
d_gene: -
abundance: -
v_gene: TRBV28
CDR3nt: TGTGCCACCCATTCGGGTGGTTCGCTGGCAGATACGCAGTATTTT
CDR3aa: CATHSGGSLADTQYF

j_gene: TRBJ1-5
d_gene: -
abundance: few
v_gene: TRBV5-1
CDR3nt: TGCGCCAGCAGCTTCCCGGGGGCTTTTAATCAGCCCCAGCATTTT
CDR3aa: CASSFPGAFNQPQHF

j_gene: TRBJ2-5
d_gene: -
abundance: many
v_gene: TRBV7-2
CDR3nt: TGTGCCAGCAGCCCTAGACGACAAGAGACCCAGTACTTC
CDR3aa: CASSPRRQETQYF

j_gene: TRBJ2-2
d_gene: TRBD2
abundance: -
v_gene: TRBV20-1
CDR3nt: TGCAGTGCTAGAGACGGGGGGGCCCCCGGGGAGCTGTTTTTT
CDR3aa: CSARDGGAPGELFF

j_gene: TRBJ1-4
d_gene: -
abundance: -
v_gene: TRBV12-3/TRBV12-4
CDR3nt: TGTGCCAGCAGTTTGAAGATAGGGGCAACTAATGAAAAACTGTTTTTT
CDR3aa: CASSLKIGATNEKLFF

j_gene: TRBJ1-6
d_gene: -
abundance: -
v_gene: TRBV20-1
CDR3nt: TGCAGTGCTACTCTACAGGGTTATAATTCACCCCTCCACTTT
CDR3aa: CSATLQGYNSPLHF

j_gene: TRBJ2-1
d_gene: -
abundance: few
v_gene: TRBV6-5
CDR3nt: TGTGCCAGCAGTTACTCGCTTGGACAAGGAGGGGAGCAGTTCTTC
CDR3aa: CASSYSLGQGGEQFF

j_gene: TRBJ2-6
d_gene: -
abundance: few
v_gene: TRBV6-2/TRBV6-3
CDR3nt: TGTGCCAGCAGTTACCAGGGAACCCCTGGGGCCAACGTCCTGACTTTC
CDR3aa: CASSYQGTPGANVLTF

j_gene: TRBJ1-2
d_gene: -
abundance: few
v_gene: TRBV6-5
CDR3nt: TGTGCCAGCAGTAATACAGGGTTGGGTGGCTACACCTTC
CDR3aa: CASSNTGLGGYTF

j_gene: TRBJ1-2
d_gene: -
abundance: -
v_gene: TRBV7-9
CDR3nt: TGTGCCAGCAGCCTGGGACAAGCTGGCTACACCTTC
CDR3aa: CASSLGQAGYTF

j_gene: TRBJ1-6
d_gene: -
abundance: -
v_gene: TRBV18
CDR3nt: TGTGCCAGCTCACCAACAAAAGGGGCCCTCCACTTT
CDR3aa: CASSPTKGALHF

j_gene: TRBJ1-1
d_gene: -
abundance: -
v_gene: TRBV19
CDR3nt: TGTGCCAGTAGTATAGGAGGGAACACTGAAGCTTTCTTT
CDR3aa: CASSIGGNTEAFF

j_gene: TRBJ1-2
d_gene: -
abundance: -
v_gene: TRBV7-2
CDR3nt: TGTGCCAGCAGCTTAGCAGGGAGGAGTGGCTACACCTTC
CDR3aa: CASSLAGRSGYTF

j_gene: TRBJ2-5
d_gene: -
abundance: -
v_gene: TRBV25-1
CDR3nt: TGTGCCAGCGCCTCGGGGGAGACCCAGTACTTC
CDR3aa: CASASGETQYF

j_gene: TRBJ2-1
d_gene: -
abundance: few
v_gene: TRBV24-1
CDR3nt: TGTGCCACCAGTGACCGAACCATGATTGATGAGCAGTTCTTC
CDR3aa: CATSDRTMIDEQFF

j_gene: TRBJ2-2
d_gene: TRBD2
abundance: -
v_gene: TRBV28
CDR3nt: TGTGCCAGCAGCTACGGACTAGCGGGGGGGATCGGGGAGCTGTTTTTT
CDR3aa: CASSYGLAGGIGELFF

j_gene: TRBJ2-5
d_gene: -
abundance: -
v_gene: TRBV2
CDR3nt: TGTGCCAGCAGTCCCATGCGGGTACGAGAGACCCAGTACTTC
CDR3aa: CASSPMRVRETQYF

j_gene: TRBJ1-1
d_gene: -
abundance: -
v_gene: TRBV5-1
CDR3nt: TGCGCCAGCAGCATATCCGGGGCTGGTCAAACTGAAGCTTTCTTT
CDR3aa: CASSISGAGQTEAFF

j_gene: TRBJ2-1
d_gene: -
abundance: -
v_gene: TRBV29-1
CDR3nt: TGCAGCGTTGAGCTCAAGGAGCCTCATGAGCAGTTCTTC
CDR3aa: CSVELKEPHEQFF

j_gene: TRBJ2-5
d_gene: TRBD1
abundance: few
v_gene: TRBV5-5
CDR3nt: TGTGCCAGCAGCTCCCTGACAGGGTCGGGGGAGACCCAGTACTTC
CDR3aa: CASSSLTGSGETQYF